This TCR beta chain comes out of a study of blood T cell repertoires in COVID-19. Study background: The study drew acute and convalescent COVID-19 samples from the United States, Italy and Spain. T cells, B-cell-depleted T cells, or PBMCs supplied cDNA or gDNA.

Trimming took 6 bases from V and 2 from J; bases not matched to a gene: 8. In germline, CDR1 is SNHLY, CDR2 FYNNEI. CDR3 length: 15 residues. In the original processing: Counts of nucleated cells, estimated from reference gene primer amplification, were obtained. The data were produced by immunoSEQ multiplex PCR, yet TCRdb's version contains in-frame clones alone and is incomplete. That table is the source of V, J and clone size, and D and trimming were worked out from the DNA. In the table there are about 120,000 clones, 60% to 80% of which are singletons. The rearrangement links TRBV2 to TRBJ2-7, with 9 bases identical to TRBD1. Sample: peripheral blood. The source is an elderly woman with active or convalescent COVID-19. The DNA for the CDR3 is TGTGCCAGCAGGAGGGACAGGGCAGAGACCTACGAGCAGTACTTC. It translates to CASRRDRAETYEQYF.